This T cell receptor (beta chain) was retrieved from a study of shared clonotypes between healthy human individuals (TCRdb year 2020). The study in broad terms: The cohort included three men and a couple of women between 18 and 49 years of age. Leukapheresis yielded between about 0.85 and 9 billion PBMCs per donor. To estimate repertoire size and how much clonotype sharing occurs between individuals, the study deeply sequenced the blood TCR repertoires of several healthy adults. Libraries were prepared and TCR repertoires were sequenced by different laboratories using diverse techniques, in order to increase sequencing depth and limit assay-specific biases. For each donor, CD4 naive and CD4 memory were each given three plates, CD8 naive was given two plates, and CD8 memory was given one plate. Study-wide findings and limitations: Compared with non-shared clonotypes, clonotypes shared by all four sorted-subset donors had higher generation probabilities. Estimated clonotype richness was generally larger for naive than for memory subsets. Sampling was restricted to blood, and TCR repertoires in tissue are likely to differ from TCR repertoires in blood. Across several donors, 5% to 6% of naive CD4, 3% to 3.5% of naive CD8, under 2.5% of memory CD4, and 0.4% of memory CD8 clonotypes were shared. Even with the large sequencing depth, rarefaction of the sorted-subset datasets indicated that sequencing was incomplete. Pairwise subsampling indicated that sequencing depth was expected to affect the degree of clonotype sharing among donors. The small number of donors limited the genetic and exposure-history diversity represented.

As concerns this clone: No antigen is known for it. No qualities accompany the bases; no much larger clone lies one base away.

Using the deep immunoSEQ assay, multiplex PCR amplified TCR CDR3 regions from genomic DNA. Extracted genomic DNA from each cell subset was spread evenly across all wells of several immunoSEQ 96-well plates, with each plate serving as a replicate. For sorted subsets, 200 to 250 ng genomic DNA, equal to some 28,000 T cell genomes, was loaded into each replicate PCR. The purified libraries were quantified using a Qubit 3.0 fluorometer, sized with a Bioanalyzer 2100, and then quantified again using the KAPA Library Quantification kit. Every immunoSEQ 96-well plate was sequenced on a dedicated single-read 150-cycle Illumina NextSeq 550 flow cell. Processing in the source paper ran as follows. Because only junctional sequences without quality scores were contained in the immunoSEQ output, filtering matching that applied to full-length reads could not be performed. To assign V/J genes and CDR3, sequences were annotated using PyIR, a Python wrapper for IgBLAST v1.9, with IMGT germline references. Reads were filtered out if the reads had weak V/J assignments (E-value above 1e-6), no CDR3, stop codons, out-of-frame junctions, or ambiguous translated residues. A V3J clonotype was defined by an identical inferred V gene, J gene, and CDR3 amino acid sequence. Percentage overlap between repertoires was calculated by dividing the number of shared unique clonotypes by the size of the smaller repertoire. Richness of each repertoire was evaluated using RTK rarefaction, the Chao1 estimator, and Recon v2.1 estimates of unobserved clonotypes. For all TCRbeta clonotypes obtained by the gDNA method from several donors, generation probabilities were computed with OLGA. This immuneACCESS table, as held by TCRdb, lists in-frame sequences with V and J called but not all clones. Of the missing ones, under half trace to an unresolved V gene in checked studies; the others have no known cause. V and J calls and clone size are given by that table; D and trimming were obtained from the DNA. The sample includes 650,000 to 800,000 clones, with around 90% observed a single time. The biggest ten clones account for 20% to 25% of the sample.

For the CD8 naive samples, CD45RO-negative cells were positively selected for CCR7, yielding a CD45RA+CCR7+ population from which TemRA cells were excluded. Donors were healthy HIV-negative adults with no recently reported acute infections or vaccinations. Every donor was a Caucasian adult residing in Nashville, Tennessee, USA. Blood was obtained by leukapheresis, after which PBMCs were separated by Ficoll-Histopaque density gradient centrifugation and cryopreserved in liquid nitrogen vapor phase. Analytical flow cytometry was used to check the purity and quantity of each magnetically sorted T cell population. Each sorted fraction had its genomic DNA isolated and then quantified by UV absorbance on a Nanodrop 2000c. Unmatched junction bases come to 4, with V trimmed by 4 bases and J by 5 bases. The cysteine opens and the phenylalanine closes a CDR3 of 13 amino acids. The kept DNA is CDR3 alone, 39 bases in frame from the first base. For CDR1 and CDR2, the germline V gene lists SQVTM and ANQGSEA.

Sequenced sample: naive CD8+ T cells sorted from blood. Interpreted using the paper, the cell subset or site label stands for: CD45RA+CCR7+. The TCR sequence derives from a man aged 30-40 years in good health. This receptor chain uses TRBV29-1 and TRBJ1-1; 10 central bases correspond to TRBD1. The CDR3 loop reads CSVGADRGTEAFF. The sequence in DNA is TGCAGCGTTGGGGCGGACAGGGGGACTGAAGCTTTCTTT.